The 32 T cell receptor beta chains presented below share a single source sample, sequenced in a study of monozygotic twins with inflammatory bowel disease. For each CDR3 protein, TCRdb gives one entry from its re-call of the 5' RACE reads, without DNA. The ten most abundant clones cover around 7.7% of a sample with approximately 210,000 distinct CDR3 sequences. The sequencing sample was made of blood. These receptor sequences come from a human donor with ulcerative colitis or Crohn's disease, or a healthy co-twin of an affected twin (not recorded which).

V is TRBV18 and J is TRBJ2-1; TCRdb reports TRBD1, a call that lacks DNA to check it against. The CDR3 is 16 residues long. Germline-derived CDR1 and CDR2 are KGHSH and LQKENI. CDR3 region: CASSPPRQGADNEQFF.

This chain uses TRBV7-9 with TRBJ1-1. Germline loops: CDR1 SEHNR, CDR2 FQNEAQ (reference sequence). The CDR3 runs to 12 residues. The CDR3 sequence is CASSSSMGRAFF.

This sequence joins TRBV3-1 and TRBJ2-2; TCRdb indicates TRBD1, and absent DNA this call remains unverified. This CDR3 comprises 15 residues. Germline V gene sequence: CDR1 LGHDT, CDR2 YNNKEL (reference sequence). The CDR3 here is CASSQPGQLNRELFF.

V gene TRBV20-1 combines with J gene TRBJ2-5; the TCRdb call, TRBD1, lacks DNA for checking. From germline, CDR1 is DFQATT and CDR2 SNEGSKA (reference sequence). The CDR3 runs 14 residues. CDR3: CSARVGTGQETQYF.

The chain uses TRBV19 and TRBJ2-5; TCRdb's assignment of TRBD2 cannot be checked, as there is no DNA. CDR3 length: 13 residues. Looked up from germline, CDR1 is LNHDA and CDR2 is SQIVND (reference sequence). This CDR3 is CASQGLSEETQYF.

The genes are TRBV7-2 and TRBJ1-4; TCRdb lists TRBD1, though no DNA is available to test this call. Germline V lookup: CDR1 SGHTA, CDR2 FQGNSA. There are 15 residues in the CDR3. This chain's CDR3 is CASSPRQGLDQKLFF. Variable domain in full (rest from reference TRBV7-2 and TRBJ1-4): GAGVSQSPSNKVTEKGKDVELRCDPISGHTALYWYRQSLGQGLEFLIYFQGNSAPDKSGLPSDRFSAERTGGSVSTLTIQRTQQEDSAVYLCASSPRQGLDQKLFFGSGTQLSVL.

This chain connects TRBV3-1 to TRBJ1-3. The CDR3 contains 14 residues. Germline V gives CDR1 LGHDT, CDR2 YNNKEL (reference sequence). This CDR3 is CASRRATAGNTIYF.

V gene TRBV5-1 combines with J gene TRBJ2-7; with no DNA, the TCRdb D assignment of TRBD2 cannot be verified. The length of the CDR3 is 15 residues. The germline gives CDR1 SGHRS, CDR2 YFSETQ. The CDR3 loop reads CASNPSGGTYYEQYF.

This rearrangement joins TRBV20-1 to TRBJ1-1. The CDR3 covers 13 residues. Germline loops: CDR1 DFQATT, CDR2 SNEGSKA (reference sequence). CDR3 region: CSARVREDTEAFF.

CDR3 in amino acids: CASSLGVPWDEQFF. This chain joins TRBV7-6 and TRBJ2-1; the D call of TRBD1 rests on TCRdb alone, since no DNA is present to check it. This CDR3 comprises 14 residues. CDR1 and CDR2 (germline): SGHVS, FNYEAQ.

This chain connects TRBV7-6 to TRBJ1-5. The CDR3 is 17 residues long. Germline-derived CDR1 and CDR2 are SGHVS and FNYEAQ. The CDR3 protein is CASSEGLGKRGNQPQHF. Full variable domain (missing parts from reference TRBV7-6 and TRBJ1-5): GAGVSQSPRYKVTKRGQDVALRCDPISGHVSLYWYRQALGQGPEFLTYFNYEAQQDKSGLPNDRFSAERPEGSISTLTIQRTEQRDSAMYRCASSEGLGKRGNQPQHFGDGTRLSIL.

The CDR3 is CASSLEWRNTEAFF. V and J are TRBV5-1 and TRBJ1-1. In germline, CDR1 is SGHRS, CDR2 YFSETQ. This CDR3 comprises 14 residues.

This CDR3 is CASGLVPRRNSRGTDTQYF. The rearrangement joins TRBV12-5 to TRBJ2-3. This CDR3 spans 19 amino acids. Germline V gives CDR1 LGHNT, CDR2 FRNRAP.

The CDR3: CASSSQPGTGGDYEQYF. The genes are TRBV6-5 and TRBJ2-7; checking the TCRdb D call of TRBD1 is not possible without DNA. The CDR3 is 17 amino acids. Germline lookup yields CDR1 MNHEY and CDR2 SVGAGI.

V usage is TRBV28 and J usage is TRBJ1-3. CDR3 length: 15 residues. Germline V lookup: CDR1 MDHEN, CDR2 SYDVKM. CDR3 sequence reads: CASTGRTRSGNTIYF.

This chain's CDR3 is CASSQRGTEAFF. V and J are TRBV3-1 and TRBJ1-1. Germline V gives CDR1 LGHDT, CDR2 YNNKEL (reference sequence). The CDR3 covers 12 residues.

The chain carries TRBV5-5 and TRBJ2-3; TCRdb's assignment of TRBD2 cannot be checked, as there is no DNA. Per germline, CDR1 SGHKS and CDR2 YYEKEE (reference sequence). The CDR3 runs 16 residues. This chain's CDR3 is CASSLAAGDSLNTQYF.

The chain has TRBV3-1 and TRBJ2-1; TCRdb calls TRBD1, which cannot be checked without DNA. Germline CDR1 reads LGHDT; CDR2 reads YNNKEL (reference sequence). This CDR3 region has 16 residues. CDR3 in amino acids: CASSQQGLWSYNEQFF.

The rearrangement joins TRBV4-2 to TRBJ1-1; TCRdb's D call, TRBD1, is unchecked because there is no DNA. There are 15 residues in the CDR3. The germline gives CDR1 LGHNA, CDR2 YNFKEQ. CDR3 amino acids: CASSQRGRGNTEAFF.

The rearrangement links TRBV7-2 to TRBJ2-1; TCRdb calls TRBD2, which cannot be checked without DNA. CDR3 length: 16 amino acids. Germline CDR1 and CDR2: SGHTA and FQGNSA. The CDR3 loop is CASSLGTSGDMGEQFF.

The CDR3 spells CASSSSSGRGTGELFF. The chain uses TRBV11-3 and TRBJ2-2; TCRdb gives TRBD1 as the D gene, but with no DNA this cannot be confirmed. Germline CDR1 and CDR2: SGHNT and YENEEA. The CDR3 spans 16 residues.

The chain combines TRBV9 with TRBJ2-7; TCRdb picks TRBD1, but there is no DNA to check that call. Germline V gene sequence: CDR1 SGDLS, CDR2 YYNGEE. The CDR3 loop spans 15 amino acids. The chain's CDR3 is CASSVTDNSYYEQYF. Full variable domain (remainder filled in from reference TRBV9 and TRBJ2-7): DSGVTQTPKHLITATGQRVTLRCSPRSGDLSVYWYQQSLDQGLQFLIQYYNGEERAKGNILERFSAQQFPDLHSELNLSSLELGDSALYFCASSVTDNSYYEQYFGPGTRLTVT.

This chain links TRBV5-8 with TRBJ1-5; TCRdb reports TRBD1, a call that lacks DNA to check it against. Germline CDR1 and CDR2: SGHTS and YDEGEE. The CDR3 is 16 residues long. Here the CDR3 reads CASSPRTGGLNQPQHF.

The chain recombines TRBV3-1 with TRBJ1-1; TCRdb lists TRBD1, though no DNA is available to test this call. The CDR3 covers 16 residues. Looked up from germline, CDR1 is LGHDT and CDR2 is YNNKEL (reference sequence). The CDR3 sequence: CASSLKIGGGEREAFF.

The rearrangement joins TRBV6-6 to TRBJ1-1. Germline lookup yields CDR1 MNHNY and CDR2 SVGAGI (reference sequence). The CDR3 loop spans 14 amino acids. The CDR3 spells CASSYSGRGLEAFF.

The V and J genes are TRBV5-1 and TRBJ2-2; absent DNA, TCRdb's TRBD1 call cannot be checked. Germline V gene lookup returns CDR1 SGHRS and CDR2 YFSETQ. The CDR3 spans 18 residues. CDR3 sequence: CASSGRYRDPSNTGELFF.

CDR3 protein: CSVGQVTYNEQFF. The chain has TRBV29-1 and TRBJ2-1; TCRdb's D call of TRBD1 is untestable without DNA. There are 13 residues in the CDR3. Germline loops: CDR1 SQVTM, CDR2 ANQGSEA.

The V call is TRBV4-2, the J call TRBJ2-5; the TRBD2 assignment by TCRdb is unverifiable without DNA. The CDR3 sequence is 15 residues long. CDR1 and CDR2 from the germline V gene are LGHNA and YNFKEQ. The CDR3 reads CASSWSGGSEETQYF.

The rearrangement links TRBV20-1 to TRBJ1-2. The CDR3 sequence is 11 residues long. Germline values: CDR1 DFQATT, CDR2 SNEGSKA (reference sequence). CDR3: CSARRLEGYTF.

This chain links TRBV12-3 or TRBV12-4 with TRBJ1-2. The CDR3 is 13 residues long. CDR3: CASSLGRYYGYTF.

CDR3 amino acids: CASSQDPGVRRGEKLFF. The V call is TRBV4-1, the J call TRBJ1-4; TCRdb reports TRBD1, a call that lacks DNA to check it against. CDR3 length equals 17 residues. The germline V gene has CDR1 MGHRA and CDR2 YSYEKL.

V is TRBV2 and J is TRBJ1-6. Germline lookup yields CDR1 SNHLY and CDR2 FYNNEI. This CDR3 is 15 amino acids long. The CDR3 spells CASSEDWPSGAPLHF.